The clone carrying this T cell receptor beta chain was observed a handful of times. Its antigen is not identified. Both TRBC1 and TRBC2 were covered by a beta constant-region primer of two equimolar oligonucleotides. Nested alpha and beta constant-region primers with the SP2 primer drove four PCR rounds on ligated cDNA. TCRdb independently ran MiXCR on the UMI-ligation and nested PCR reads; one entry per CDR3 protein. The table includes over 130,000 distinct CDR3 sequences, about 20% detected once. Sequential positive selection took CD4 T cells first, then CD8 T cells. Trimming removed 5 bases from V and 4 bases from J; junction bases left unmatched: 11. Germline CDR1 and CDR2: MDHEN and SYDVKM. This CDR3 has 15 amino acids. These data belong to a study of naive and memory T cell subsets. Study findings and constraints: There was no ground truth to check naive and memory subset results. Possibly reflecting memory cells re-expressing CD45RA, a few larger clonotypes occurred in naive repertoires, especially CD8. Expression changes during T cell differentiation may affect RNA-based TCR counts.

This TCR came from a human donor in good health. The specimen was naive CD8+ T cells from blood. This chain joins TRBV28 and TRBJ2-7; the match to TRBD1 covers 7 bases. The CDR3: CASSTPRDREYEQYF. The CDR3 DNA sequence: TGTGCCAGCAGTACCCCCCGGGACAGAGAGTACGAGCAGTACTTC.